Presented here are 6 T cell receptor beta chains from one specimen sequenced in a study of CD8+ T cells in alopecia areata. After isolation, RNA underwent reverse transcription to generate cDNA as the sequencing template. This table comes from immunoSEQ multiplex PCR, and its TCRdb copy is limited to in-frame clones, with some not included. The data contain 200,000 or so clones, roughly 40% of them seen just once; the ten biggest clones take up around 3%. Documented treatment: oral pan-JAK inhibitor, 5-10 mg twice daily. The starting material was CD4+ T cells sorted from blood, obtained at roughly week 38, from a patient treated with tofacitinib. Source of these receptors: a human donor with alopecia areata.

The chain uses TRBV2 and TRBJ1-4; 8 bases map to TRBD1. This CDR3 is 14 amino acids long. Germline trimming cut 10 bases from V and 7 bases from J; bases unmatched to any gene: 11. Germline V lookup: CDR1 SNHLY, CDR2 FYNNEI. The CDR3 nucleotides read TGTGCCACAGGACAGGGACGACGCGGTGAAAAACTGTTTTTT. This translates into CATGQGRRGEKLFF.

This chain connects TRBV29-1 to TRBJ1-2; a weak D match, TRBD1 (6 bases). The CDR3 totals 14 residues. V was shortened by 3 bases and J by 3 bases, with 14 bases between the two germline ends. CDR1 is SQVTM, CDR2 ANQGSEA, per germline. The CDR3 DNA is TGCAGCGTTGAGAGGGGGAGGTCGGACTATGGCTACACCTTC. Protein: CSVERGRSDYGYTF.

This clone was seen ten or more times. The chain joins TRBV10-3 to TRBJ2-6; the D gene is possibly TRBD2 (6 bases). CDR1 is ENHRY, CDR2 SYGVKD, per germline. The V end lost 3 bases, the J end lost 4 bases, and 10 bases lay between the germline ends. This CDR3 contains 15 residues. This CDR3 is CAISDGGSGANVLTF. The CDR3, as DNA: TGTGCCATCAGTGATGGAGGGTCCGGGGCCAACGTCCTGACTTTC.

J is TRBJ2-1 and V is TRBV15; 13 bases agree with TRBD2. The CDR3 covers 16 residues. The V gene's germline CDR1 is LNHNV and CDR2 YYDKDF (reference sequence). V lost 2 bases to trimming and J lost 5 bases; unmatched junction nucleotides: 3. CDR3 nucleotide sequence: TGTGCCACCAGCAGACGGACTAGCGGGAGACACAATGAGCAGTTCTTC. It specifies CATSRRTSGRHNEQFF.

For the CDR3, the DNA is TGCGCCAGTCTCCCCGGGACTTCGGGGTCCGAGCAGTACTTC. It encodes CASLPGTSGSEQYF. This chain joins TRBV5-1 and TRBJ2-7; a weak D match, TRBD2 (6 bases). The CDR3 runs to 14 residues. Germline CDR1 reads SGHRS; CDR2 reads YFSETQ. V was pared by 8 bases and J by 6 bases, with 21 bases between.

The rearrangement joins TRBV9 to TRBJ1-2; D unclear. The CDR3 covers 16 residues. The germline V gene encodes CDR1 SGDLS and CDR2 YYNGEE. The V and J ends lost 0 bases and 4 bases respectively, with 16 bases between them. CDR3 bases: TGTGCCAGCAGCGTAGCCCTTACCCTGGGCGGCTATGGCTACACCTTC. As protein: CASSVALTLGGYGYTF.